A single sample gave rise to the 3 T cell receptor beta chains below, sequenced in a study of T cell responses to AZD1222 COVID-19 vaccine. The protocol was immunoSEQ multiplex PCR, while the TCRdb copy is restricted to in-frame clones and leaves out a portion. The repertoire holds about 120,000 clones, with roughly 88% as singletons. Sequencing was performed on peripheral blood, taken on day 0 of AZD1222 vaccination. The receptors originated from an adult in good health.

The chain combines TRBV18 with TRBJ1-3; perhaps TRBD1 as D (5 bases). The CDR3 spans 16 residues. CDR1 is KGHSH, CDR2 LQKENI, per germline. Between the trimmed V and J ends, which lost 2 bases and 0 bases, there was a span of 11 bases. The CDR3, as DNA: TGTGCCAGCTCACCATTCGACAGCAGCTCTGGAAACACCATATATTTT. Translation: CASSPFDSSSGNTIYF.

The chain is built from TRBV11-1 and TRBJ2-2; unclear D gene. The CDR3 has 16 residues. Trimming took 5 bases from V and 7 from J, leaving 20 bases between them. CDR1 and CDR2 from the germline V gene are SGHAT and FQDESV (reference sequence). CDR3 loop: CASSPSPLKDVGELFF. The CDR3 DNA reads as TGTGCCAGCAGCCCATCCCCTCTCAAAGACGTCGGGGAGCTGTTTTTT.

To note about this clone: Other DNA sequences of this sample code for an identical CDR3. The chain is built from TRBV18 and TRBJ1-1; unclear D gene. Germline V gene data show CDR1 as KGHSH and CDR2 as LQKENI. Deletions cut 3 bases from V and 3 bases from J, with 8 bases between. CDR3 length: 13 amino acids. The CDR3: CASSPRGDTEAFF. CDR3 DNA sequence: TGTGCCAGCTCACCCCGCGGAGACACTGAAGCTTTCTTT.